Below are 25 T cell receptor beta chains sequenced from a single sample in a study of tumor-infiltrating lymphocytes in primary liver carcinoma. TCR beta cDNA came from roughly 0.45 ug total RNA, primed with a constant-region primer. Libraries covering TCR beta were generated through three nested multiplex PCR rounds (using a slightly modified ARM-PCR). Two initial PCR rounds of 10 to 11 cycles each paired TRBV1-TRBV30 forward primers with a C-beta reverse primer. One entry per CDR3 protein results from TCRdb running MiXCR on the multiplex PCR reads. The table records 40,000 to 55,000 distinct CDR3 sequences, less than 85% of them present only once. Each 20-30 mg portion of unsorted bulk tissue served as the source for co-extraction of RNA and DNA. Sequencing used liver tumor tissue from sampling region 5. The sample's subset: tumor region T5, tumor centre. All receptors come from a middle-aged man with primary liver carcinoma and hepatitis B virus infection.

As for this clonotype: Compared with germline, one end of the junction differs, possibly owing to a read error. The genes are TRBV4-2 and TRBJ2-7; D is unresolved. CDR1 and CDR2 (germline): LGHNA, YNFKEQ. The CDR3 runs 13 residues. The CDR3 here is CASSHLLAYDQYF. The CDR3, as DNA: TGTGCCAGTAGCCATCTTCTGGCCTACGATCAGTACTTC.

The gene calls are TRBV7-2 and TRBJ2-3, with D tentatively TRBD2 (6 bases). The CDR3 is 13 residues long. CDR1 is SGHTA and CDR2 is FQGNSA in the germline V gene. V shed 4 bases and J shed 2 bases, with 7 bases lying between them. In DNA, the CDR3 is TGTGCCAGCAGCTGGCGGGACACAGATACGCAGTATTTT. Its protein is CASSWRDTDTQYF.

Note on this clonotype: Since no conserved phenylalanine or tryptophan closes the CDR3, a read error is the likely cause. The rearrangement uses TRBV4-1 and TRBJ1-5; maybe TRBD1 (5 bases). The CDR3 runs 14 residues. Germline CDR1 and CDR2: MGHRA and YSYEKL. CDR3 sequence: CASSHLGGGQPQHV. CDR3 coding DNA: TGTGCCAGCAGCCACCTCGGGGGGGGGCAGCCCCAGCATGTT.

The chain uses TRBV4-2 and TRBJ2-1; 7 nucleotides line up with TRBD1. Losses at the gene ends were 4 bases for V and 3 bases for J; bases not matched to a gene: 6. The V gene's germline CDR1 is LGHNA and CDR2 YNFKEQ. The CDR3 length is 15 residues. DNA for the CDR3: TGTGCCAGCAGCCCCCTGGGACAGAACTACAATGAGCAGTTCTTC. It is translated as CASSPLGQNYNEQFF.

This clonotype was counted many times. This chain uses TRBV7-9 with TRBJ1-2; a weak D match, TRBD1 (6 bases). V lost 1 base and J 4 bases, leaving 10 bases between the germline ends. This CDR3 comprises 14 residues. The germline V gene has CDR1 SEHNR and CDR2 FQNEAQ (reference sequence). This CDR3 is CASSLGGQPYGYTF. The CDR3 DNA reads as TGTGCCAGCAGCTTAGGCGGACAGCCCTATGGCTACACCTTC. The full variable domain, rest sourced from reference TRBV7-9 and TRBJ1-2, is DTGVSQNPRHKITKRGQNVTFRCDPISEHNRLYWYRQTLGQGPEFLTYFQNEAQLEKSRLLSDRFSAERPKGSFSTLEIQRTEQGDSAMYLCASSLGGQPYGYTFGSGTRLTVV.

Of note for this clonotype: This is likely a read error, given that the CDR3 carries no conserved phenylalanine or tryptophan at its end. The gene calls are TRBV7-8 and TRBJ2-7; 7 nucleotides align to TRBD1. Per the germline V gene, CDR1 is SGHVS and CDR2 is FQNEAQ. The CDR3 sequence is 14 residues long. J gave up 3 bases and V 11 bases, and 13 bases lay outside the gene matches. CDR3 in amino acids: CAGSTLTGYYEQYY. As DNA, the CDR3 is TGTGCCGGCTCAACTTTGACAGGGTACTACGAGCAGTACTAT.

J is TRBJ2-1 and V is TRBV11-1; 13 positions agree with TRBD2. J was trimmed by 6 bases and V by 5 bases; bases with no gene match: 10. Germline CDR1 and CDR2: SGHAT and FQDESV (reference sequence). The CDR3 length is 17 residues. The CDR3, as DNA: TGTGCCAGCAGCCTAGGACTAGCGGGAGAAGCTGGCAATGAGCAGTTCTTC. Protein sequence: CASSLGLAGEAGNEQFF.

This clonotype has more than one count but fewer than ten. The rearrangement uses TRBV2 and TRBJ2-2; TRBD2 matches at 9 bases. CDR1 is SNHLY, CDR2 FYNNEI, per germline. CDR3 length equals 15 residues. Germline trimming cut 2 bases from V and 7 bases from J; bases unmatched to any gene: 5. CDR3 sequence (DNA): TGTGCCAGCAGTGAAACAGCGGGAGGCGGCGGGGAGCTGTTTTTT. This translates into CASSETAGGGGELFF.

Details on this clonotype: The junction and the germline gene differ at one end; a read error may be behind it. The V and J genes are TRBV4-2 and TRBJ2-1; 7 positions agree with TRBD1. Germline loops: CDR1 LGHNA, CDR2 YNFKEQ. This CDR3 comprises 15 residues. CDR3 sequence reads: CASSLPGQSYHEQFF. The CDR3 DNA is TGTGCTAGCAGCCTCCCGGGACAGAGCTACCATGAGCAGTTCTTC.

The rearrangement joins TRBV6-5 to TRBJ2-3; D gene ambiguous. The CDR3 length is 16 residues. CDR1 and CDR2 (germline): MNHEY, SVGAGI. V was clipped by 5 bases and J by 5 bases, with 20 bases between them. CDR3 region: CASSHLYGSRIDTQYF. For the CDR3, the DNA is TGTGCCAGCAGTCACCTCTACGGCAGCCGCATAGATACGCAGTATTTT.

As concerns this clonotype: Mismatch with germline at one junction end may stem from a read error. CDR3 region: CGSSLSSGPYEQYF. The DNA for the CDR3 is TGTGGCAGCAGCTTATCCTCAGGTCCCTACGAGCAATACTTC. V gene TRBV7-9 combines with J gene TRBJ2-7; D is unclear. The CDR3 has 14 residues. The germline V gene encodes CDR1 SEHNR and CDR2 FQNEAQ (reference sequence). The variable domain in full, with the rest retrieved from reference TRBV7-9 and TRBJ2-7, is DTGVSQNPRHKITKRGQNVTFRCDPISEHNRLYWYRQTLGQGPEFLTYFQNEAQLEKSRLLSDRFSAERPKGSFSTLEIQRTEQGDSAMYLCGSSLSSGPYEQYFGPGTRLTVT.

Comment on this clonotype: This is likely a read error, given that the CDR3 carries no conserved phenylalanine or tryptophan at its end. The V call is TRBV11-2, the J call TRBJ2-7, with TRBD2 matching 13 bases. Germline V gene data show CDR1 as SGHAT and CDR2 as FQNNGV. The CDR3 consists of 18 residues. The J segment lost 4 bases and the V segment lost 2 bases, leaving 11 bases of the junction unmatched. The DNA for the CDR3 is TGTGCCAGCAGCTTATCCGTAGTACTAGCGGGAGGGGGGTACGAGCAGTACTTA. It encodes CASSLSVVLAGGGYEQYL.

The J gene is TRBJ2-7, the V gene TRBV11-2; no clear D. The CDR3 has 15 residues. Trimming took off 6 bases at V and 1 base at J, with 16 bases between the two ends. Germline V gene data show CDR1 as SGHAT and CDR2 as FQNNGV. The CDR3: CASRLPMGISYEQYF. CDR3 nucleotides: TGTGCCAGCAGGCTACCTATGGGAATATCCTACGAGCAGTACTTC. The variable domain in full, completed from reference TRBV11-2 and TRBJ2-7, reads EAGVAQSPRYKIIEKRQSVAFWCNPISGHATLYWYQQILGQGPKLLIQFQNNGVVDDSQLPKDRFSAERLKGVDSTLKIQPAKLEDSAVYLCASRLPMGISYEQYFGPGTRLTVT.

Regarding this clonotype: This sequence may be a read error, since a much larger clone differs from it by one base. The CDR3 loop reads CASTAARGPVFSDTQYF. The CDR3 DNA reads TGTGCCAGCACCGCTGCCCGGGGGCCCGTGTTTTCAGATACGCAGTATTTT. The chain joins TRBV28 to TRBJ2-3, with D possibly called TRBD1 or TRBD2 (6 bases each). CDR1 and CDR2 (germline): MDHEN, SYDVKM. CDR3 length: 17 residues. The V end was cut by 7 bases, the J end by 4 bases, with 24 bases between.

The chain links TRBV5-6 to TRBJ1-4, with TRBD1 identical over 10 bases. The CDR3 sequence is 16 residues long. Germline V gives CDR1 SGHDT, CDR2 YYEEEE. The CDR3 loop is CISSTTGGGGNEKLFF. The CDR3 nucleotides read TGTATCAGCAGCACGACAGGGGGCGGTGGTAATGAAAAACTGTTTTTT.

At least ten counts were recorded for this clonotype. The chain uses TRBV5-1 and TRBJ2-7; possibly TRBD1 for D (5 bases). V lost 1 base and J lost 3, with 14 bases in between. The CDR3 covers 15 residues. In germline, CDR1 is SGHRS, CDR2 YFSETQ. CDR3 residues: CASSLQSDSVYEQYF. The CDR3 DNA reads TGCGCCAGCAGCTTGCAGTCCGACAGTGTCTACGAGCAGTACTTC. The whole variable domain, filled in from reference TRBV5-1 and TRBJ2-7, reads KAGVTQTPRYLIKTRGQQVTLSCSPISGHRSVSWYQQTPGQGLQFLFEYFSETQRNKGNFPGRFSGRQFSNSRSEMNVSTLELGDSALYLCASSLQSDSVYEQYFGPGTRLTVT.

Ten or more counts support this clonotype. J is TRBJ1-1 and V is TRBV7-9; TRBD1 might be the D (5 bases). Germline-derived CDR1 and CDR2 are SEHNR and FQNEAQ (reference sequence). The CDR3 is 15 amino acids. Trimming shortened V by 7 bases and J by 3 bases, and 18 bases separated the two germline ends. This CDR3 is CASTSSGGSYTEAFF. DNA for the CDR3: TGTGCCAGCACTAGTAGTGGGGGTTCTTACACTGAAGCTTTCTTT.

This clonotype was recorded at least ten times. The chain combines TRBV4-1 with TRBJ2-7; TRBD1 agrees at 9 bases. CDR1 MGHRA and CDR2 YSYEKL come from the germline V gene. The CDR3 has 15 residues. J was trimmed by 5 bases and V by 3 bases; bases with no gene match: 8. The CDR3 sequence: CASSQAEGQGDEQYF. The CDR3 DNA sequence: TGCGCCAGCAGCCAGGCAGAGGGACAGGGAGACGAGCAGTACTTC.

This clonotype was detected only a few times. The V call is TRBV7-9, the J call TRBJ2-2, with D tentatively TRBD2 (6 bases). This CDR3 is 14 amino acids long. Trimming took off 3 bases at V and 7 bases at J, with 12 bases between the two ends. Germline V lookup: CDR1 SEHNR, CDR2 FQNEAQ (reference sequence). The CDR3 protein is CASSFGGKNGELFF. In nucleotides, the CDR3 is TGTGCCAGCAGCTTCGGCGGGAAGAACGGGGAGCTGTTTTTT.

This clonotype was detected a few times. A much larger clone differs from this one at a single base, so this may be a read error. This chain links TRBV28 with TRBJ2-5; 7 bases map to TRBD1. V shed 5 bases, J shed 4 bases, and the junction held 10 bases outside the gene matches. This CDR3 region has 15 residues. Germline V gene lookup returns CDR1 MDHEN and CDR2 SYDVKM. The CDR3 here is CASSPHWTGGETQYF. The CDR3 DNA is TGTGCCAGCAGTCCCCATTGGACAGGTGGAGAGACCCAGTACTTC.

A remark on this clonotype: At one end the junction does not follow the germline gene, possibly because of a read error. This rearrangement joins TRBV4-1 to TRBJ2-3, with 10 bases lining up with TRBD2. Germline CDR1 reads MGHRA; CDR2 reads YSYEKL. The CDR3 contains 16 residues. CDR3 in amino acids: CASSPSPLAGQDTQYF. The CDR3 DNA is TGCGCCAGTAGCCCATCACCACTAGCGGGACAAGATACGCAGTATTTT.

This chain links TRBV21-1 with TRBJ1-4; the D call TRBD1 from the table was never checked on the DNA. TRBV21-1 is classified as a pseudogene. This CDR3 has 17 residues. In nucleotides, the CDR3 is TGTGCCAGCAGCACAGAGGGACAGGGCATAGCTAATGAAAAACTGTTTTTT. Its protein product is CASSTEGQGIANEKLFF.

In regard to this clonotype: The junction does not match germline at one end; this may be a read error. The V and J genes are TRBV6-2 or TRBV6-3 and TRBJ2-3; D gene ambiguous. CDR3 length: 14 residues. Germline lookup yields CDR1 MNHEY and CDR2 SVGEGT. This chain's CDR3 is CTSSSALRSDMQYF. DNA for the CDR3: TGTACCAGCAGTTCAGCCTTAAGGTCAGATATGCAGTATTTT.

In regard to this clonotype: Sequence at one end of the junction differs from germline and may be a read error. The V call is TRBV6-6, the J call TRBJ1-2; D is uncertain. Looked up from germline, CDR1 is MNHNY and CDR2 is SVGAGI (reference sequence). The CDR3 covers 14 residues. CDR3: CASSSRPQRDGYTF. The DNA for the CDR3 is TGTGCCAGCAGTTCGAGGCCCCAACGGGATGGCTACACTTTC.

With respect to this clonotype: Since the CDR3 does not end with the conserved phenylalanine or tryptophan, this likely comes from a read error. The DNA is omitted, as the CDR3 cannot be located on it reliably, and the CDR3 follows TCRdb's listing. This chain connects TRBV4-1 to TRBJ1-2. CDR1 and CDR2 (germline): MGHRA, YSYEKL. The CDR3 is made up of 13 amino acids, end residues included. The chain's CDR3 is CVSSETANYGYTL.